The rows below give T cell receptor beta chains drawn from one sample of a study of vaccination and CD4 T cells after COVID-19. TCRdb reprocessed the PCR reads via MiXCR and lists one record per CDR3 protein. This repertoire shows approximately 12,000 distinct CDR3 sequences, 45% to 50% found once; its top ten account for roughly 15%. The antigens of these receptors remain unknown. Material for sequencing was CD4+ T cells from blood, cultured in vitro. The receptors derive from a human donor who had recovered from COVID-19. The CDR3 runs from the conserved cysteine through the conserved F or W. D genes are given only for firm matches. Rows give clone size only sometimes, using once, few, many, or a class for an expanded clone.

J gene: TRBJ2-7; D gene: NA; clone size: NA; V gene: TRBV27; CDR3 DNA: TGTGCCAGCGGGGAAACAGGGAAAGGCGCCTACGAGCAGTACTTC; CDR3 protein: CASGETGKGAYEQYF
J gene: TRBJ2-2; D gene: TRBD1; clone size: few; V gene: TRBV7-3; CDR3 DNA: TGTGCCAGCAGCAGAGAGGACAGGGACACCGGGGAGCTGTTTTTT; CDR3 protein: CASSREDRDTGELFF
J gene: TRBJ2-2; D gene: TRBD1; clone size: NA; V gene: TRBV11-3; CDR3 DNA: TGTGCCAGCAGCTTTAGAGGACAGGGAGGTTCCGGGGAGCTGTTTTTT; CDR3 protein: CASSFRGQGGSGELFF
J gene: TRBJ1-6; D gene: NA; clone size: NA; V gene: TRBV6-5; CDR3 DNA: TGTGCCAGCAGTTACCTGCGGGGCGGGCGGAATTCACCCCTCCACTTT; CDR3 protein: CASSYLRGGRNSPLHF
J gene: TRBJ2-1; D gene: NA; clone size: medium-sized; V gene: TRBV11-3; CDR3 DNA: TGTGCCAGCAGCAGAAGAAGCGGGTCTACCTACAATGAGCAGTTCTTC; CDR3 protein: CASSRRSGSTYNEQFF
J gene: TRBJ1-6; D gene: NA; clone size: NA; V gene: TRBV7-9; CDR3 DNA: TGTGCCAGCAGTAACCAACAGGATGGAAATTCACCCCTCCACTTT; CDR3 protein: CASSNQQDGNSPLHF
J gene: TRBJ1-1; D gene: NA; clone size: NA; V gene: TRBV30; CDR3 DNA: TGTGCCTGGAGTTACCCCCTGAGGGAGGGGCAGAACACTGAAGCTTTCTTT; CDR3 protein: CAWSYPLREGQNTEAFF
J gene: TRBJ1-5; D gene: NA; clone size: NA; V gene: TRBV30; CDR3 DNA: TGTGCCTGGAGTGGGGCAGACAATCAGCCCCAGCATTTT; CDR3 protein: CAWSGADNQPQHF
J gene: TRBJ2-7; D gene: NA; clone size: NA; V gene: TRBV6-2/TRBV6-3; CDR3 DNA: TGTGCCAGCAGTTTTCCCAGAGCGGGCCCCTTCTCCTACGAGCAGTACTTC; CDR3 protein: CASSFPRAGPFSYEQYF
J gene: TRBJ1-4; D gene: NA; clone size: NA; V gene: TRBV12-3/TRBV12-4; CDR3 DNA: TGTGCCAGCAGCCCTGACGGACTCGAAAAACTGTTTTTT; CDR3 protein: CASSPDGLEKLFF
J gene: TRBJ2-1; D gene: NA; clone size: NA; V gene: TRBV7-9; CDR3 DNA: TGTGCCAGCAGCTGGGGGGACCCGCGGAATGAGCAGTTCTTC; CDR3 protein: CASSWGDPRNEQFF
J gene: TRBJ1-2; D gene: NA; clone size: NA; V gene: TRBV6-5; CDR3 DNA: TGTGCCAGCAGTTACTCGAAAGGGAACTATGGCTACACCTTC; CDR3 protein: CASSYSKGNYGYTF
J gene: TRBJ2-3; D gene: TRBD2; clone size: NA; V gene: TRBV7-2; CDR3 DNA: TGTGCCAGCAGCTTGGTAGCGGGGGGCACAGATACGCAGTATTTT; CDR3 protein: CASSLVAGGTDTQYF
J gene: TRBJ1-4; D gene: TRBD1; clone size: NA; V gene: TRBV20-1; CDR3 DNA: TGCAGTGCTCAGGGGGGACCTAATGAAAAACTGTTTTTT; CDR3 protein: CSAQGGPNEKLFF
J gene: TRBJ2-1; D gene: NA; clone size: few; V gene: TRBV12-3/TRBV12-4; CDR3 DNA: TGTGCCAGCAGTGGCCTTTTGGTCAATGAGCAGTTCTTC; CDR3 protein: CASSGLLVNEQFF
J gene: TRBJ1-3; D gene: NA; clone size: few; V gene: TRBV20-1; CDR3 DNA: TGCAGTGCTCGCCGGGACTCCGAAAACACCATATATTTT; CDR3 protein: CSARRDSENTIYF
J gene: TRBJ1-1; D gene: NA; clone size: NA; V gene: TRBV7-6; CDR3 DNA: TGTGCCAGCAGCTTAGCCGGCAGAGATGAAGCTTTCTTT; CDR3 protein: CASSLAGRDEAFF
J gene: TRBJ1-2; D gene: NA; clone size: NA; V gene: TRBV19; CDR3 DNA: TGTGCCAGTAGTATATCCTGGCCAGGGCGGGAGGGCTACACCTTC; CDR3 protein: CASSISWPGREGYTF
J gene: TRBJ1-1; D gene: NA; clone size: NA; V gene: TRBV24-1; CDR3 DNA: TGTGCCACCAGTGCCTCTGGGACCACTGAAGCTTTCTTT; CDR3 protein: CATSASGTTEAFF
J gene: TRBJ1-2; D gene: NA; clone size: NA; V gene: TRBV7-2; CDR3 DNA: TGTGCCAGCAGCTCCAGCCGAACCAACTATGGCTACACCTTC; CDR3 protein: CASSSSRTNYGYTF
J gene: TRBJ2-7; D gene: NA; clone size: NA; V gene: TRBV6-1; CDR3 DNA: TGTGCCAGCAGTCGACACTCGGACAGCTACGAGCAGTACTTC; CDR3 protein: CASSRHSDSYEQYF
J gene: TRBJ1-5; D gene: NA; clone size: NA; V gene: TRBV7-2; CDR3 DNA: TGTGCCAGCAGCTTCCAGCAAAATCAGCCCCAGCATTTT; CDR3 protein: CASSFQQNQPQHF
J gene: TRBJ1-2; D gene: TRBD1; clone size: NA; V gene: TRBV7-2; CDR3 DNA: TGTGCCAGCAGCTCAGATGGGACAGGAGATGGCTACACCTTC; CDR3 protein: CASSSDGTGDGYTF
J gene: TRBJ2-7; D gene: NA; clone size: few; V gene: TRBV6-1; CDR3 DNA: TGTGCCAGCAGTGAAGCGGGACTCGTCTACGAGCAGTACTTC; CDR3 protein: CASSEAGLVYEQYF